This TCR beta chain comes out of a study of human T cells and chemical hapten exposure. The overall study: Throughout a study of roughly 25 weeks, patients underwent weekly scalp administration of diphenylcyclopropenone doses.

Looked up from germline, CDR1 is MNHEY and CDR2 is SVGEGT. This CDR3 is built from 12 residues. V lost 5 bases and J lost 3, with 7 bases in between. A single record per CDR3 protein comes from TCRdb applying MiXCR to the RACE reads. The sample holds approximately 41,000 distinct CDR3 sequences; 3% to 4% are singletons and the top ten take over 25%. Documented time point: patch test 1, 2 weeks after DPC sensitization. Indicated treatment: therapeutic diphenylcyclopropenone sensitization with weekly scalp DPC. The authors extracted total RNA from unfractionated whole blood. Suited to DPC and affected by alopecia, the donors ranged from 18 to 70 years old. This clonotype was found many times.

The sequencing here drew on whole blood, taken in connection with sensitization to the hapten diphenylcyclopropenone (DPC). The V gene is TRBV6-2 or TRBV6-3, the J gene TRBJ2-5; maybe TRBD1 (6 bases). The sequence came from a man between 50 and 59 years old with alopecia areata. Some clones in this sample may be carry-over from other donors' samples. This CDR3 is CASSPGEETQYF. DNA for the CDR3: TGTGCCAGCAGTCCAGGGGAAGAGACCCAGTACTTC.